The 28 T cell receptor beta chains in this list originate from one sample, sequenced in a study of OX40 agonist ivuxolimab in advanced cancers. The library was generated by the immunoSEQ multiplex PCR assay. TCRdb obtained this table from immuneACCESS and retained in-frame rearrangements with V and J assigned. These tables miss some clones; where compared with another copy, unresolved V genes account for less than half of the shortfall, and the remainder is unexplained. Present in this sample are 77,000 or so clones, 86% of which were seen just once. The ten largest account for approximately 0.63% of the sample. The sequencing used CD4+ or CD8+ T cells sorted from blood, collected in a trial of the OX40 agonist ivuxolimab. These receptor sequences come from an adult with an advanced solid tumor such as melanoma, head and neck, liver or kidney cancer.

The genes are TRBV10-2 and TRBJ1-2; 7 bases map to TRBD1. With 1 base clipped from V and 3 bases from J, the junction kept 11 bases outside the gene matches. The germline CDR1 and CDR2 sequences are WSHSY and SAAADI. This CDR3 region has 17 residues. CDR3 DNA: TGCGCCAGCAGTGAGTTTGACAGGGTCCCTTTAGACTATGGCTACACCTTC. As protein: CASSEFDRVPLDYGYTF.

The rearrangement links TRBV29-1 to TRBJ2-5; 8 positions match TRBD1. The ends lost 8 bases at V and 2 bases at J; junction bases unmatched: 7. CDR1 and CDR2 from the germline V gene are SQVTM and ANQGSEA. This CDR3 is 13 amino acids long. The CDR3 here is CSFDRGYQETQYF. In nucleotides, the CDR3 is TGCAGCTTCGACAGGGGATATCAAGAGACCCAGTACTTC.

The genes are TRBV28 and TRBJ1-5; D remains ambiguous. Germline loops: CDR1 MDHEN, CDR2 SYDVKM. V was trimmed by 2 bases and J by 2 bases, leaving 13 bases between them. This CDR3 has 16 amino acids. CDR3 in DNA: TGTGCCAGCAGTTTAACGGTCGGGCAGGGCAATCAGCCCCAGCATTTT. This codes for CASSLTVGQGNQPQHF. Variable domain in full (rest from reference TRBV28 and TRBJ1-5): DVKVTQSSRYLVKRTGEKVFLECVQDMDHENMFWYRQDPGLGLRLIYFSYDVKMKEKGDIPEGYSVSREKKERFSLILESASTNQTSMYLCASSLTVGQGNQPQHFGDGTRLSIL.

The chain links TRBV6-1 to TRBJ2-7; TRBD2 matches 8 bases. From germline, CDR1 is MNHNS and CDR2 SASEGT. After removal of 6 bases from V and 0 bases from J, the junction contained 7 bases not matched to a gene. The CDR3 contains 15 residues. CDR3 DNA: TGTGCCAGCAGCCCACTAGCGGATAGCTCCTACGAGCAGTACTTC. It yields the protein CASSPLADSSYEQYF.

The chain is built from TRBV9 and TRBJ2-3, with 8 bases aligning to TRBD2. V shed 1 base, J shed 5 bases, and the junction held 6 bases outside the gene matches. CDR3 length equals 15 residues. CDR1 SGDLS and CDR2 YYNGEE come from the germline V gene. CDR3 bases: TGTGCCAGCAGCGTAATAAGCGGGGGAGTAGATACGCAGTATTTT. Residues: CASSVISGGVDTQYF.

This clone was counted once. The V and J genes are TRBV4-2 and TRBJ2-1, with 7 bases identical to TRBD2. Per germline, CDR1 LGHNA and CDR2 YNFKEQ. This CDR3 comprises 17 residues. With 3 bases clipped from V and 5 bases from J, the junction kept 13 bases outside the gene matches. CDR3 nucleotide sequence: TGTGCCAGCAGCCAGGCCTCTAGCGGAATCAAAAACAATGAGCAGTTCTTC. It codes for CASSQASSGIKNNEQFF.

The chain joins TRBV7-9 to TRBJ2-3; D is ambiguous. CDR1 and CDR2 (germline): SEHNR, FQNEAQ (reference sequence). The V and J ends lost 5 bases and 0 bases respectively, with 15 bases between them. The CDR3 is 16 residues long. In DNA form, the CDR3 reads TGTGCCAGCAGCCCCCCCTGGATAAAGAGCACAGATACGCAGTATTTT. Amino acid sequence: CASSPPWIKSTDTQYF.

The chain is built from TRBV28 and TRBJ2-3; TRBD2 aligns across 7 bases. The junction had 18 bases not matched to a gene; V was cut back by 6 bases and J by 3 bases. From germline, CDR1 is MDHEN and CDR2 SYDVKM. The length of the CDR3 is 18 residues. CDR3 nucleotide sequence: TGTGCCAGCAGCGGTGTCTTAGCGGGTCTGTTAGAAACAGATACGCAGTATTTT. Residues: CASSGVLAGLLETDTQYF.

V usage is TRBV28 and J usage is TRBJ1-1; D perhaps matches TRBD1 (5 bases). V lost 4 bases, J lost 0 bases, and 9 bases lay in between. This CDR3 is 14 amino acids long. Germline V gene data show CDR1 as MDHEN and CDR2 as SYDVKM. The CDR3 DNA is TGTGCCAGCAGTTCGGGACCGCTGAACACTGAAGCTTTCTTT. Its protein product is CASSSGPLNTEAFF.

This clone has just one count. V and J are TRBV15 and TRBJ2-3; 9 nucleotides line up with TRBD2. V lost 1 base, J lost 3 bases, and 2 bases stayed unmatched. The CDR3 is 15 amino acids. The germline gives CDR1 LNHNV, CDR2 YYDKDF (reference sequence). The CDR3 sequence: CATSRGTSATDTQYF. CDR3 sequence (DNA): TGTGCCACCAGCAGAGGGACTAGCGCAACAGATACGCAGTATTTT.

The rearrangement links TRBV28 to TRBJ1-2, with D possibly TRBD1 on 5 matching bases. Germline CDR1 and CDR2: MDHEN and SYDVKM. This CDR3 is built from 14 residues. V lost 8 bases and J 4 bases, leaving 17 bases between the germline ends. The CDR3 is CASPMGRGSYGYTF. The DNA for the CDR3 is TGTGCCAGCCCAATGGGGAGGGGCAGCTATGGCTACACCTTC.

This clone has just a few counts. CDR3 sequence: CASSRGGKNTEAFF. Here the CDR3 DNA reads TGTGCCAGCAGCCGAGGGGGGAAGAACACTGAAGCTTTCTTT. V and J are TRBV28 and TRBJ1-1; D possibly corresponds to TRBD1 (6 bases). The germline CDR1 and CDR2 sequences are MDHEN and SYDVKM. The V end was cut by 6 bases, the J end by 1 base, with 12 bases between. The CDR3 is made up of 14 amino acids.

This clone has a handful of counts. The chain is built from TRBV19 and TRBJ1-3, with a weak D call TRBD1 (5 bases). The V and J ends lost 5 bases and 0 bases respectively, with 11 bases between them. Germline lookup yields CDR1 LNHDA and CDR2 SQIVND (reference sequence). This CDR3 comprises 15 residues. The CDR3 DNA follows: TGTGCCAGTAGTGACCCAGACAGCTCTGGAAACACCATATATTTT. Amino acid sequence: CASSDPDSSGNTIYF.

The CDR3 region is CASSLDGQPHEQYF. The DNA for the CDR3 is TGTGCCAGCAGCCTGGACGGTCAGCCTCACGAGCAGTACTTC. The chain recombines TRBV2 with TRBJ2-7; no reliable D call. Germline loops: CDR1 SNHLY, CDR2 FYNNEI. The CDR3 is made up of 14 amino acids. Trimming shortened V by 6 bases and J by 5 bases, and 17 bases separated the two germline ends.

This clone occurred once. This rearrangement joins TRBV4-1 to TRBJ1-2; D perhaps matches TRBD1 (5 bases). CDR1 is MGHRA and CDR2 is YSYEKL in the germline V gene. The CDR3 consists of 15 residues. Trimming took off 3 bases at V and 8 bases at J, with 19 bases between the two ends. CDR3 nucleotide sequence: TGCGCCAGCAGCCAGACGAGGGGTCCCCGGAGAGGCTACACCTTC. It codes for CASSQTRGPRRGYTF.

The CDR3 loop is CASSIYLGQDRGRQPQHF. DNA of the CDR3: TGTGCCAGTAGTATCTATCTTGGGCAAGACAGGGGTCGTCAGCCCCAGCATTTT. The V gene is TRBV19, the J gene TRBJ1-5; TRBD1 matches 8 bases. The J segment lost 6 bases and the V segment lost 3 bases, leaving 16 bases of the junction unmatched. Germline-derived CDR1 and CDR2 are LNHDA and SQIVND (reference sequence). CDR3 length: 18 amino acids.

The rearrangement joins TRBV5-1 to TRBJ2-7; either TRBD1 or TRBD2 may supply D (5 bases each). From germline, CDR1 is SGHRS and CDR2 YFSETQ. V was pared by 0 bases and J by 4 bases, with 11 bases between. The CDR3 runs 14 residues. The CDR3 DNA reads TGCGCCAGCAGCTTGGGGGACGGTGTTTACGAGCAGTACTTC. It specifies CASSLGDGVYEQYF.

The chain couples TRBV19 to TRBJ2-6; the match to TRBD1 covers 9 bases. CDR3 length: 19 amino acids. V was clipped by 6 bases and J by 4 bases; unmatched bases: 16. Germline V gives CDR1 LNHDA, CDR2 SQIVND (reference sequence). The CDR3 spells CASRVPGQGRVLGANVLTF. CDR3 bases: TGTGCCAGTAGGGTCCCGGGACAGGGTAGGGTCTTGGGGGCCAACGTCCTGACTTTC.

The rearrangement uses TRBV7-2 and TRBJ2-2, with a tentative D call TRBD2 (5 bases). Trimming removed 6 bases from V and 5 bases from J, with 19 bases in between. Germline lookup yields CDR1 SGHTA and CDR2 FQGNSA. The CDR3 consists of 16 residues. The CDR3 loop reads CASSPTRGRGTGELFF. The CDR3 coding sequence is TGTGCCAGCAGTCCGACCCGAGGGAGAGGGACCGGGGAGCTGTTTTTT.

The V and J genes are TRBV6-1 and TRBJ1-2; 10 bases fit TRBD1. The CDR3 totals 14 residues. V dropped 1 base and J dropped 7; count of bases not matched to a gene: 3. Per germline, CDR1 MNHNS and CDR2 SASEGT. CDR3 in DNA: TGTGCCAGCAGTGAAGGACAGGGGGCGAGTGGCTACACCTTC. Its protein product is CASSEGQGASGYTF.

This chain connects TRBV2 to TRBJ1-5; D is unclear. The CDR3 consists of 14 residues. Germline V gives CDR1 SNHLY, CDR2 FYNNEI. Trimming left V 4 bases short and J 1 base short, with 8 bases between. Here the CDR3 reads CASSVGSSNQPQHF. The CDR3 DNA sequence: TGTGCCAGCAGTGTGGGTAGCAGCAATCAGCCCCAGCATTTT.

The chain has TRBV2 and TRBJ1-5; D remains unclear. Germline lookup yields CDR1 SNHLY and CDR2 FYNNEI. CDR3 size: 14 residues. Trimming cost V 7 bases and J 5 bases, with 15 bases left between them. The CDR3 nucleotides read TGTGCCAGCACCAGAAGCGGCGGGGATCAGCCCCAGCATTTT. This encodes CASTRSGGDQPQHF.

The chain employs TRBV5-3 and TRBJ1-1; a weak D match, TRBD1 (5 bases). TRBV5-3 is an ORF; its function is uncertain. The CDR3 contains 12 residues. V lost 3 bases to trimming and J lost 10 bases, with 13 bases between them. The CDR3 protein is CARSSQALGAFF. The CDR3 DNA is TGTGCCAGAAGCTCACAGGCCTTGGGAGCTTTCTTT.

V and J are TRBV30 and TRBJ1-1, with 7 bases aligning to TRBD1. V shed 5 bases, J shed 7 bases, and the junction held 7 bases outside the gene matches. Germline V gene data show CDR1 as GTSNPN and CDR2 as SVGIG (reference sequence). The CDR3 totals 12 residues. This CDR3 is CAWGGGSHEAFF. The CDR3 DNA reads TGTGCCTGGGGAGGGGGCAGCCATGAAGCTTTCTTT. The whole variable domain, remainder taken from reference TRBV30 and TRBJ1-1, is SQTIHQWPATLVQPVGSPLSLECTVEGTSNPNLYWYRQAAGRGLQLLFYSVGIGQISSEVPQNLSASRPQDRQFILSSKKLLLSDSGFYLCAWGGGSHEAFFGQGTRLTVV.

This clone has a handful of counts. The chain is built from TRBV10-3 and TRBJ1-1; D possibly corresponds to TRBD1 (6 bases). V lost 4 bases and J 1 base, leaving 19 bases between the germline ends. This CDR3 is 17 amino acids long. Germline assignment: CDR1 ENHRY and CDR2 SYGVKD. The DNA of the CDR3 is TGTGCCATCAGTGGGGTTACCCAGGGGTTGGGGAACACTGAAGCTTTCTTT. Translating gives CAISGVTQGLGNTEAFF.

The chain carries TRBV30 and TRBJ2-1; 7 bases are shared with TRBD1. Per the germline V gene, CDR1 is GTSNPN and CDR2 is SVGIG (reference sequence). The CDR3 totals 16 residues. The ends lost 4 bases at V and 6 bases at J; junction bases unmatched: 15. CDR3 sequence (DNA): TGTGCCTGGACCCTAACCGGGACAGCGCAAAGCAATGAGCAGTTCTTC. Translated, it gives CAWTLTGTAQSNEQFF. Using reference TRBV30 and TRBJ2-1 for the parts outside the CDR3, the full variable domain is SQTIHQWPATLVQPVGSPLSLECTVEGTSNPNLYWYRQAAGRGLQLLFYSVGIGQISSEVPQNLSASRPQDRQFILSSKKLLLSDSGFYLCAWTLTGTAQSNEQFFGPGTRLTVL.

This clone was counted once. The chain couples TRBV28 to TRBJ1-2, with D possibly being TRBD1 (6 bases). V was trimmed by 2 bases and J by 1 base, leaving 14 bases between them. The CDR3 extends over 16 amino acids. Germline loops: CDR1 MDHEN, CDR2 SYDVKM. The CDR3 DNA follows: TGTGCCAGCAGTTTAGCAGGACAGTCTGGTAACTATGGCTACACCTTC. It is translated as CASSLAGQSGNYGYTF.

The genes are TRBV5-8 and TRBJ2-3; TRBD2 aligns across 11 bases. V shed 1 base and J 4 bases; nucleotides not matched to a gene: 2. The CDR3 spans 15 residues. Per the germline V gene, CDR1 is SGHTS and CDR2 is YDEGEE. Here the CDR3 DNA reads TGTGCCAGCAGCTTGACTAGCGGGGGAGCAGATACGCAGTATTTT. Translating gives CASSLTSGGADTQYF.